These T cell receptor beta chains were read from a single sample in a study of blood T cell repertoires in COVID-19. Assay used: immunoSEQ multiplex PCR; TCRdb lists only in-frame clones, some missing. The sample records some 400,000 clones, more than 70% being singletons. What was sequenced was peripheral blood. The receptors were gathered from a woman younger than 45 with COVID-19, enrolled during active disease. Both conserved end residues are part of each CDR3. A D gene is named only where the DNA matches it firmly. Part of the rows lack a size; the others show once, few, many or a class for expanded clones.

D gene,V gene,J gene,clone size,CDR3 protein,CDR3 DNA
-,TRBV2,TRBJ1-1,-,CASSSEGEGTEAFF,TGTGCCAGCAGTTCCGAGGGGGAGGGCACTGAAGCTTTCTTT
-,TRBV19,TRBJ2-3,-,CATYGQNESDTQYF,TGTGCCACCTACGGACAGAACGAATCAGATACGCAGTATTTT
TRBD2,TRBV6-5,TRBJ2-5,few,CASSLGGTNQETQYF,TGTGCCAGCAGTTTGGGAGGGACGAACCAAGAGACCCAGTACTTC
TRBD2,TRBV5-8,TRBJ2-5,-,CASSFGGSLETQYF,TGTGCCAGCAGCTTTGGCGGGAGCTTGGAGACCCAGTACTTC
-,TRBV4-1,TRBJ2-3,-,CASSLQGGDTQYF,TGCGCCAGCAGCCTACAAGGAGGCGATACGCAGTATTTT
TRBD1,TRBV4-1,TRBJ1-5,-,CASSRGQNSNQPQHF,TGCGCCAGCAGCCGGGGACAGAATAGCAATCAGCCCCAGCATTTT
-,TRBV18,TRBJ2-3,-,CASSPDRSTQYF,TGTGCCAGCTCACCTGACAGAAGTACGCAGTATTTT
-,TRBV7-2,TRBJ1-3,-,CASSLGSAGNTIYF,TGTGCCAGCAGCTTAGGATCAGCTGGAAACACCATATATTTT
-,TRBV25-1,TRBJ2-7,few,CASSPDWSSYEQYF,TGTGCCAGCAGTCCAGACTGGAGCTCCTACGAGCAGTACTTC
-,TRBV7-8,TRBJ1-1,few,CASSLVQGSEAFF,TGTGCCAGCAGCTTGGTGCAGGGTTCTGAAGCTTTCTTT
-,TRBV4-3,TRBJ1-1,few,CASSQERDTEAFF,TGCGCCAGCAGCCAAGAGAGGGACACTGAAGCTTTCTTT
TRBD1,TRBV6-6,TRBJ1-4,-,CASSPTGGGQGTSRGLFF,TGTGCCAGCAGTCCCACCGGGGGGGGACAGGGAACTTCCAGGGGACTGTTTTTT
-,TRBV6-5,TRBJ2-2,many,CASSLGRANTGELFF,TGTGCCAGCAGTCTTGGGCGGGCGAACACCGGGGAGCTGTTTTTT
TRBD2,TRBV27,TRBJ2-5,once,CASSLAGGLIETQYF,TGTGCCAGCAGTCTAGCGGGAGGGCTGATAGAGACCCAGTACTTC
TRBD1,TRBV5-1,TRBJ1-6,-,CASSLAGQGNSPLHF,TGCGCCAGCAGCTTGGCCGGACAGGGGAATTCACCCCTCCACTTT
TRBD1,TRBV30,TRBJ1-6,-,CAWRGTAYNSPLHF,TGTGCCTGGAGAGGGACAGCCTATAATTCACCCCTCCACTTT
TRBD2,TRBV7-3,TRBJ2-3,-,CASSSGLAGASSTDTQYF,TGTGCCAGCAGCTCCGGACTAGCGGGGGCCTCTAGCACAGATACGCAGTATTTT
TRBD1,TRBV3-1/TRBV3-2,TRBJ1-2,-,CASSHVTTGETYIYGYTF,TGTGCCAGCAGCCACGTTACGACAGGGGAAACTTACATCTATGGCTACACCTTC